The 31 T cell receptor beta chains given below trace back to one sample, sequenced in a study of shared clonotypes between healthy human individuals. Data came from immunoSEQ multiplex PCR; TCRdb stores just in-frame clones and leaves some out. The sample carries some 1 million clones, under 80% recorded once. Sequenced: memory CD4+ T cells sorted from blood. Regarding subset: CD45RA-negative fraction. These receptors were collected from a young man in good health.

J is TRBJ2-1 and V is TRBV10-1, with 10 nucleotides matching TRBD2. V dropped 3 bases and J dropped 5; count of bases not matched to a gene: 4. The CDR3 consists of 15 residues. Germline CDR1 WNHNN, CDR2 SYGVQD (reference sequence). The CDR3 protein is CASSEWTSGHNEQFF. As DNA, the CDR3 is TGCGCCAGCAGTGAATGGACTAGCGGCCACAATGAGCAGTTCTTC.

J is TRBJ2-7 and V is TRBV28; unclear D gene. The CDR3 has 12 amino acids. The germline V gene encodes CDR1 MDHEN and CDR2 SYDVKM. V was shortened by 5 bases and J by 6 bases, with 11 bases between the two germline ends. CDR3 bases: TGTGCCAGCAGTCCCAAGGGCGTCGAGCAGTACTTC. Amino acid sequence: CASSPKGVEQYF.

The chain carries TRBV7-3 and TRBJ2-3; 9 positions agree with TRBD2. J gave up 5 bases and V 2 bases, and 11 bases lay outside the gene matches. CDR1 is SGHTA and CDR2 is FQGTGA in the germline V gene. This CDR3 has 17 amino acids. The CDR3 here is CASSLGSGGPHRDTQYF. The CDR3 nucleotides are TGTGCCAGCAGCTTAGGGAGCGGGGGGCCACACAGAGATACGCAGTATTTT.

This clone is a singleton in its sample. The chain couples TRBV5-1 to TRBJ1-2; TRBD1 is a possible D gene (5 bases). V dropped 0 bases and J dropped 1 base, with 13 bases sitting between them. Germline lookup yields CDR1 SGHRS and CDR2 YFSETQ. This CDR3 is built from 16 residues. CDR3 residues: CASSLEVGVLNYGYTF. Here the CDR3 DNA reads TGCGCCAGCAGCTTGGAAGTGGGGGTTCTTAACTATGGCTACACCTTC.

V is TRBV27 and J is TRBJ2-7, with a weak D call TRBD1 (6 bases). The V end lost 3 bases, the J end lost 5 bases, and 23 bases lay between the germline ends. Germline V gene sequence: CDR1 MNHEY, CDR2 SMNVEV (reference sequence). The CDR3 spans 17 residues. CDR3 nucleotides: TGTGCCAGCAGTTTCGGGCAGATCTTGACAGGCGTCCACGAGCAGTACTTC. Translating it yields CASSFGQILTGVHEQYF.

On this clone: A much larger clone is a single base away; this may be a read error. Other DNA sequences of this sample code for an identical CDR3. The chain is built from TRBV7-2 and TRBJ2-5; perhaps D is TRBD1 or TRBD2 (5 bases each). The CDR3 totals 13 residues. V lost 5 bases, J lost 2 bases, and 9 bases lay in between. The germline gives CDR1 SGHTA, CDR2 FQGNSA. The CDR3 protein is CASSPGPQETQYF. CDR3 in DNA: TGTGCCAGCAGCCCGGGGCCACAAGAGACCCAGTACTTC.

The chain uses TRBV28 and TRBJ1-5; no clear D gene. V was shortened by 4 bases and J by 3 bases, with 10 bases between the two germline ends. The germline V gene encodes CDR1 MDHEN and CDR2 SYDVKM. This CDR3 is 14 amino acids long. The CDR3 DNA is TGTGCCAGCAGTTCAAGGGTGGCCAATCAGCCCCAGCATTTT. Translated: CASSSRVANQPQHF.

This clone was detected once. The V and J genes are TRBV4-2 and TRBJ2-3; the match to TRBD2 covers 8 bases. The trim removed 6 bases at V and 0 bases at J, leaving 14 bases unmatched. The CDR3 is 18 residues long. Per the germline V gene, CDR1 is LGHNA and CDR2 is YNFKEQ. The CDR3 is CASRPGSGGDASTDTQYF. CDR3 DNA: TGTGCCAGCAGACCAGGCAGCGGGGGAGATGCTAGCACAGATACGCAGTATTTT.

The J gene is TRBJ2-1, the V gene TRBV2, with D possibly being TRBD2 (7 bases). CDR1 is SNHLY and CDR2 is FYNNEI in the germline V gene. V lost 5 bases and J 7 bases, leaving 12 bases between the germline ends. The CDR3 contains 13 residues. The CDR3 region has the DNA TGTGCCAGCAGTCAACGGGGGGCTAATGAGCAGTTCTTC. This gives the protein CASSQRGANEQFF.

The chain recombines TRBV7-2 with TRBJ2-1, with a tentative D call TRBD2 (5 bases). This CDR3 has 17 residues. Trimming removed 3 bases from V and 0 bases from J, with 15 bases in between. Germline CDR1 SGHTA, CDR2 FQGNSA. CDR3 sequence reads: CASSFLLSASSYNEQFF. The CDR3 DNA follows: TGTGCCAGCAGCTTTCTTCTTAGCGCGAGCTCCTACAATGAGCAGTTCTTC.

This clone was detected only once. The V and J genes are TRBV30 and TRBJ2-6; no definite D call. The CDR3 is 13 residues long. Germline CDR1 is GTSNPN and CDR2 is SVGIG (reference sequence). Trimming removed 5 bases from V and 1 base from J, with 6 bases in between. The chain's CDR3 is CAWQQSGANVLTF. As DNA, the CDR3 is TGTGCCTGGCAACAATCTGGGGCCAACGTCCTGACTTTC.

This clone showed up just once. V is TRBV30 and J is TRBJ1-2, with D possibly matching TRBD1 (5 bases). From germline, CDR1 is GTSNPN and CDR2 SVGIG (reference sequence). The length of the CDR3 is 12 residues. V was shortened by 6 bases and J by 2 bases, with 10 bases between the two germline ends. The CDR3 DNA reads TGTGCCTGCGCGGCAGGGAACTATGGCTACACCTTC. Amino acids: CACAAGNYGYTF.

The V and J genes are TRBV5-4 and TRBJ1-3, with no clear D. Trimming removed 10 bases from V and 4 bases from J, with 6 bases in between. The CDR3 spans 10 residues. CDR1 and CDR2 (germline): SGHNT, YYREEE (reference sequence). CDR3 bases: TGTGCCTACGGGGGAAACACCATATATTTT. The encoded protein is CAYGGNTIYF.

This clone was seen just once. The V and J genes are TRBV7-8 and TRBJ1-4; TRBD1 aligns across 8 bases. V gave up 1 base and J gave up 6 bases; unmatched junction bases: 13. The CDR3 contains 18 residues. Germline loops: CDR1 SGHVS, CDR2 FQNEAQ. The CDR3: CASSLVQGDSLSDEKLFF. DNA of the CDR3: TGTGCCAGCAGCTTAGTACAGGGGGACTCGCTTTCCGATGAAAAACTGTTTTTT.

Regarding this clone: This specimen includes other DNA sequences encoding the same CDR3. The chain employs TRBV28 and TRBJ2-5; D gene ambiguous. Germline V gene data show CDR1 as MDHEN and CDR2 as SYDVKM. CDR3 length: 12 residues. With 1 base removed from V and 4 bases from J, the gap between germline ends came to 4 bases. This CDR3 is CASSLLRETQYF. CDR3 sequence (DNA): TGTGCCAGCAGTTTATTAAGAGAGACCCAGTACTTC.

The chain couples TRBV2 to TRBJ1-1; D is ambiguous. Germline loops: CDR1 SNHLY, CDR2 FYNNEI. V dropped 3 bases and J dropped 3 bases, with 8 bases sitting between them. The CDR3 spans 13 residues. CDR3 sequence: CASSEWQYTEAFF. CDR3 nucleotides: TGTGCCAGCAGTGAGTGGCAGTACACTGAAGCTTTCTTT.

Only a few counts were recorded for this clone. The CDR3 here is CASSLRAIGRLTEQFF. The CDR3 nucleotides read TGTGCCAGCAGCTTACGGGCGATAGGGAGGCTGACGGAGCAGTTCTTC. This chain connects TRBV7-2 to TRBJ2-1, with a possible D match to TRBD2 (6 bases). V was pared by 2 bases and J by 10 bases, with 21 bases between. The CDR3 extends over 16 amino acids. Germline V gives CDR1 SGHTA, CDR2 FQGNSA.

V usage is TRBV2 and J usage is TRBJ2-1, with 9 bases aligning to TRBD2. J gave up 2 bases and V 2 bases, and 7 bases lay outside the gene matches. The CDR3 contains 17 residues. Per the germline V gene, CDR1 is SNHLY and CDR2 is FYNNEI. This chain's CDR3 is CASSERGREGPYNEQFF. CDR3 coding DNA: TGTGCCAGCAGTGAAAGAGGGCGGGAGGGCCCCTACAATGAGCAGTTCTTC.

This CDR3 reads CASSYQGAIEQYF. The DNA for the CDR3 is TGTGCCAGCAGTTATCAGGGGGCGATTGAGCAGTACTTC. The rearrangement uses TRBV6-6 and TRBJ2-7; 8 nucleotides align to TRBD1. Trimming at V came to 3 bases and at J to 7 bases, leaving 5 bases not matched to a gene. Germline V gene data show CDR1 as MNHNY and CDR2 as SVGAGI (reference sequence). The CDR3 runs 13 residues.

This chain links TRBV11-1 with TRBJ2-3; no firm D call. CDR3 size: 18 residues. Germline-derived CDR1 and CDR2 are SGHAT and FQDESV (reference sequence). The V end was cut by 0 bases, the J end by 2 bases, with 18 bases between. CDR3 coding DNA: TGTGCCAGCAGCTTAGCGGGCTACACAGCTACTTACACAGATACGCAGTATTTT. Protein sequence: CASSLAGYTATYTDTQYF.

CDR3 protein: CASSWDRRNTDTQYF. In DNA, the CDR3 is TGTGCCAGCAGTTGGGACAGGCGAAACACAGATACGCAGTATTTT. The chain combines TRBV7-9 with TRBJ2-3; 8 bases are a match to TRBD1. CDR1 SEHNR and CDR2 FQNEAQ come from the germline V gene (reference sequence). Germline trimming cut 6 bases from V and 2 bases from J; bases unmatched to any gene: 7. The CDR3 has 15 residues.

The CDR3 reads CSAEKLPEAFF. The CDR3 region has the DNA TGCAGTGCCGAGAAGCTACCTGAAGCTTTCTTT. This chain links TRBV20-1 with TRBJ1-1; the D is unclear. The CDR3 covers 11 residues. The ends were cut back, 6 bases at V and 6 bases at J, with 11 bases in the middle. Germline V CDR1 and CDR2: DFQATT, SNEGSKA (reference sequence).

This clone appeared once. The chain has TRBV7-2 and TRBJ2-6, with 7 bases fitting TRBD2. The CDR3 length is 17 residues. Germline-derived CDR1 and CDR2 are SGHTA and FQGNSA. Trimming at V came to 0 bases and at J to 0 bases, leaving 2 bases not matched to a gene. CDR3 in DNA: TGTGCCAGCAGCTTAGCGGGAGGGAGCTCTGGGGCCAACGTCCTGACTTTC. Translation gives CASSLAGGSSGANVLTF.

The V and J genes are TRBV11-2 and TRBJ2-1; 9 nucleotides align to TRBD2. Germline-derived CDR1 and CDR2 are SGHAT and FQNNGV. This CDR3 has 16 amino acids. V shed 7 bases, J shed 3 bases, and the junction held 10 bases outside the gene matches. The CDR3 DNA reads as TGTGCCAGCATCCTATGGGCGGGGGGGATCTACAATGAGCAGTTCTTC. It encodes CASILWAGGIYNEQFF.

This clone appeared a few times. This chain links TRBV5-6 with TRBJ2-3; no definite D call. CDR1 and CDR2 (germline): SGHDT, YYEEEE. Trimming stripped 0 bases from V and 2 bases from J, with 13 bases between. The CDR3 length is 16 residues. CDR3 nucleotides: TGTGCCAGCAGCTTGGCCCACTATAGCCCCACAGATACGCAGTATTTT. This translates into CASSLAHYSPTDTQYF.

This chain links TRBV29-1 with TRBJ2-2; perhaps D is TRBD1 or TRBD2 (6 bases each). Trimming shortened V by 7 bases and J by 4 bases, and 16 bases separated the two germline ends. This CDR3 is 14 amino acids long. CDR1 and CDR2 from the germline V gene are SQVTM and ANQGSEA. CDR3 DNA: TGCAGCGGGGGGGCAGGGATGGCCACCGGGGAGCTGTTTTTT. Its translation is CSGGAGMATGELFF.

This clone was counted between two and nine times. CDR3 sequence (DNA): TGTGCCAGCGGCCGGGCCAATTCTTATGATGAAGCTTTCTTT. Its translation: CASGRANSYDEAFF. The chain carries TRBV13 and TRBJ1-1, with no clear D. V was shortened by 8 bases and J by 7 bases, with 20 bases between the two germline ends. The CDR3 totals 14 residues. Germline CDR1 is PRHDT and CDR2 is FYEKMQ (reference sequence).

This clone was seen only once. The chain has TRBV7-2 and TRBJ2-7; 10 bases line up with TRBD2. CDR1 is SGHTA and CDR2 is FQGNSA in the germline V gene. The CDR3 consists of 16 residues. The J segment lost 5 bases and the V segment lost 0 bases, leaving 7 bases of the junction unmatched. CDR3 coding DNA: TGTGCCAGCAGCTTAGCAGCGGGAGGGCTTGGGAACGAGCAGTACTTC. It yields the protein CASSLAAGGLGNEQYF.

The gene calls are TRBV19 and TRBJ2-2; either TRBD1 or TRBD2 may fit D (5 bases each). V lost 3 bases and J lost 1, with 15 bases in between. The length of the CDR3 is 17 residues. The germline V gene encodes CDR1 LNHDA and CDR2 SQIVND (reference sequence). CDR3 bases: TGTGCCAGTAGTATCTCCTTGGGACCGTTGAACACCGGGGAGCTGTTTTTT. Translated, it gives CASSISLGPLNTGELFF.

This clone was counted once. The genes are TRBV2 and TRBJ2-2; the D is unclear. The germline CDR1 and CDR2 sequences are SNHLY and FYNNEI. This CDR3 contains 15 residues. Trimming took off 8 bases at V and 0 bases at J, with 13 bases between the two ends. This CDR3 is CASPSSGANTGELFF. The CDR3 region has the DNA TGTGCCAGCCCTTCCAGTGGTGCGAACACCGGGGAGCTGTTTTTT.

CDR3 loop: CASSPLTPLNTEAFF. In DNA, the CDR3 is TGTGCCAGCAGTCCCCTGACGCCTTTGAACACTGAAGCTTTCTTT. The chain recombines TRBV6-6 with TRBJ1-1; D not certain. The CDR3 totals 15 residues. Germline V gene sequence: CDR1 MNHNY, CDR2 SVGAGI (reference sequence). V shed 5 bases and J shed 0 bases, with 13 bases lying between them.